These 19 T cell receptor beta chains share one sample of origin, sequenced in a study of CD8+CD57+ T cells in acquired aplastic anemia. Using genomic DNA as the template, TCR beta VDJ and CDR3 profiling was carried out. TCRdb recomputed calls from the reads with MiXCR, one row per CDR3 protein. This table holds approximately 470,000 distinct CDR3 sequences, approximately 32% found once. It was patients with CD8+CD57+ cell expansion by flow cytometry who were chosen for sequencing. Input material: sorted CD4+, CD8+, or CD8+CD57+ T cells (not recorded which) from PBMCs. The receptors stem from a human donor with aplastic anemia.

The chain employs TRBV2 and TRBJ1-2; D is uncertain. This CDR3 has 11 residues. Germline V lookup: CDR1 SNHLY, CDR2 FYNNEI. Deletions cut 8 bases from V and 5 bases from J, with 9 bases between. The CDR3 bases are TGTGCCAGCGCTAGGGATTATGGCTACACCTTC. This sequence encodes CASARDYGYTF. The whole variable domain, filled in from reference TRBV2 and TRBJ1-2, reads EPEVTQTPSHQVTQMGQEVILRCVPISNHLYFYWYRQILGQKVEFLVSFYNNEISEKSEIFDDQFSVERPDGSNFTLKIRSTKLEDSAMYFCASARDYGYTFGSGTRLTVV.

To note about this clonotype: A read error may explain this, as a much larger clone is one base away. The CDR3 DNA sequence: TGTGCCAGCGGTGAAGCTGGGACAGGGGCCGGGGAGCTGTTTTTT. It translates to CASGEAGTGAGELFF. The chain is built from TRBV2 and TRBJ2-2; 10 nucleotides line up with TRBD1. Germline values: CDR1 SNHLY, CDR2 FYNNEI. There are 15 residues in the CDR3.

This clonotype was seen more than once but under ten times. The chain employs TRBV2 and TRBJ2-6, with a tentative D call TRBD1 (5 bases). V lost 3 bases, J lost 2 bases, and 14 bases lay in between. The CDR3 spans 17 residues. Germline V gene lookup returns CDR1 SNHLY and CDR2 FYNNEI. The CDR3 is CASSDRGRVTGANVLTF. CDR3 bases: TGTGCCAGCAGTGATAGGGGTAGAGTCACTGGGGCCAACGTCCTGACTTTC.

This clonotype has only a few counts. J is TRBJ1-2 and V is TRBV24-1; D ambiguous. This CDR3 has 13 amino acids. Germline loops: CDR1 KGHDR, CDR2 SFDVKD. Trimming pared 8 bases from V and 8 bases from J, leaving 17 bases between. The CDR3 reads CATTWTRPGGYTF. The CDR3 DNA follows: TGTGCCACCACTTGGACTCGGCCCGGCGGCTACACCTTC.

The rearrangement uses TRBV20-1 and TRBJ1-1; D is uncertain. V was shortened by 1 base and J by 4 bases, with 13 bases between the two germline ends. From germline, CDR1 is DFQATT and CDR2 SNEGSKA (reference sequence). This CDR3 contains 14 residues. The CDR3: CSARGLPGSTEAFF. The DNA for the CDR3 is TGCAGTGCTAGAGGCCTCCCCGGGAGCACTGAAGCTTTCTTT.

J is TRBJ2-7 and V is TRBV7-3, with D perhaps TRBD1 or TRBD2 (7 bases each). This CDR3 region has 14 residues. V lost 5 bases to trimming and J lost 7 bases, with 18 bases between them. Germline V gene data show CDR1 as SGHTA and CDR2 as FQGTGA. CDR3 nucleotide sequence: TGTGCCAGCAGCCCTCAGGGGGACTACAATGAGCAGTACTTC. Its protein is CASSPQGDYNEQYF.

The chain is built from TRBV6-5 and TRBJ1-3; D is possibly TRBD1 (6 bases). The CDR3 is 17 amino acids. V was shortened by 2 bases and J by 4 bases, with 18 bases between the two germline ends. Germline V gene data show CDR1 as MNHEY and CDR2 as SVGAGI. CDR3 nucleotides: TGTGCCAGCAGTTACCTCCTCGCTTCAGGGGTAGGAAACACCATATATTTT. Its protein product is CASSYLLASGVGNTIYF.

This clonotype was observed at least ten times. J is TRBJ2-3 and V is TRBV25-1; D remains unclear. The germline V gene has CDR1 MGHDK and CDR2 SYGVNS. There are 11 residues in the CDR3. The V gene lost 5 bases and the J gene lost 3 bases, with 3 bases spanning the gap. The DNA for the CDR3 is TGTGCCAGCAGTTATACAGATACGCAGTATTTT. Translated: CASSYTDTQYF.

This clonotype appeared many times. The chain is built from TRBV24-1 and TRBJ1-3; D is unclear. V lost 4 bases, J lost 6 bases, and 6 bases lay in between. From germline, CDR1 is KGHDR and CDR2 SFDVKD. The CDR3 is made up of 12 amino acids. The CDR3 sequence is CATSDLKNTIYF. Here the CDR3 DNA reads TGTGCCACCAGTGACTTAAAAAACACCATATATTTT.

This clonotype was seen only a few times. The gene calls are TRBV27 and TRBJ2-5, with 8 bases that match TRBD2. Trimming removed 10 bases from V and 5 bases from J; junction bases left unmatched: 9. This CDR3 has 13 amino acids. Germline values: CDR1 MNHEY, CDR2 SMNVEV (reference sequence). CDR3 in amino acids: CATALPGGETQYF. The CDR3 coding sequence is TGTGCCACCGCTTTACCGGGGGGGGAGACCCAGTACTTC.

In this sample, this clonotype turned up a few times. V gene TRBV5-1 combines with J gene TRBJ1-1; D gene unclear. Trimming took 4 bases from V and 0 from J, leaving 13 bases between them. The germline V gene encodes CDR1 SGHRS and CDR2 YFSETQ. The CDR3 covers 15 residues. As DNA, the CDR3 is TGCGCCAGCAGCCCCACGCTTGGGGTGAACACTGAAGCTTTCTTT. Residues: CASSPTLGVNTEAFF.

This clonotype was detected only a few times. V usage is TRBV7-2 and J usage is TRBJ1-1; D unclear. The germline V and J ends were trimmed by 6 bases and 4 bases, with 12 bases remaining between them. The germline V gene encodes CDR1 SGHTA and CDR2 FQGNSA. The CDR3 consists of 13 residues. This CDR3 reads CASSFRGVTEAFF. The CDR3 DNA reads TGTGCCAGCAGTTTTCGGGGAGTCACTGAAGCTTTCTTT.

V and J are TRBV11-2 and TRBJ2-1, with D possibly matching TRBD1 (6 bases). This CDR3 contains 15 residues. Trimming shortened V by 5 bases and J by 4 bases, and 15 bases separated the two germline ends. CDR1 is SGHAT and CDR2 is FQNNGV in the germline V gene. In DNA, the CDR3 is TGTGCCAGCAGCCCATCCGGGACAAATTACAATGAGCAGTTCTTC. Protein: CASSPSGTNYNEQFF.

This clonotype was seen ten or more times. The chain uses TRBV11-1 and TRBJ1-2, with TRBD1 matching 7 bases. From germline, CDR1 is SGHAT and CDR2 FQDESV (reference sequence). The CDR3 length is 17 residues. Losses at the gene ends were 4 bases for V and 1 base for J; bases not matched to a gene: 12. The CDR3 spells CASSSEPGDRVNYGYTF. Here the CDR3 DNA reads TGTGCCAGCAGCTCGGAACCGGGGGACAGAGTTAACTATGGCTACACCTTC.

The V gene is TRBV12-3 or TRBV12-4, the J gene TRBJ1-2; 8 bases align to TRBD1. J was trimmed by 7 bases and V by 3 bases; bases with no gene match: 10. This CDR3 comprises 15 residues. CDR3 protein: CASSFQGRGLVGYTF. DNA of the CDR3: TGTGCCAGCAGTTTTCAGGGCAGGGGGCTGGTTGGCTACACCTTC.

The CDR3 nucleotides are TGTGCCAGCAGCGTAACCGCCGGGGGGGGCACAGATACGCAGTATTTT. Its protein is CASSVTAGGGTDTQYF. V usage is TRBV9 and J usage is TRBJ2-3, with 8 bases fitting TRBD2. The CDR3 totals 16 residues. CDR1 and CDR2 from the germline V gene are SGDLS and YYNGEE. V lost 1 base and J lost 1; bases outside the gene matches: 5.

This clonotype was counted between two and nine times. The chain has TRBV6-2 or TRBV6-3 and TRBJ2-1; 12 bases fit TRBD2. Per germline, CDR1 MNHEY and CDR2 SVGEGT. This CDR3 region has 17 residues. After removal of 3 bases from V and 13 bases from J, the junction contained 16 bases not matched to a gene. CDR3 sequence reads: CASSYSELAGGRWCQFF. The DNA for the CDR3 is TGTGCCAGCAGTTATTCAGAACTAGCGGGAGGAAGGTGGTGTCAGTTCTTC.

This clonotype came up a few times. V and J are TRBV11-2 and TRBJ1-5; D might be TRBD1 (6 bases). V dropped 6 bases and J dropped 1 base, with 19 bases sitting between them. The CDR3 is made up of 17 amino acids. The germline V gene has CDR1 SGHAT and CDR2 FQNNGV. CDR3 amino acids: CASSRGLPPHSNQPQHF. The CDR3 DNA is TGTGCCAGCAGTCGGGGGCTTCCGCCCCACAGCAATCAGCCCCAGCATTTT. Filled out from reference TRBV11-2 and TRBJ1-5, the complete variable domain reads EAGVAQSPRYKIIEKRQSVAFWCNPISGHATLYWYQQILGQGPKLLIQFQNNGVVDDSQLPKDRFSAERLKGVDSTLKIQPAKLEDSAVYLCASSRGLPPHSNQPQHFGDGTRLSIL.

The chain joins TRBV10-2 to TRBJ2-7; tentative D call: TRBD2 (6 bases). V lost 4 bases to trimming and J lost 5 bases, with 18 bases between them. The CDR3 sequence is 15 residues long. Germline V gives CDR1 WSHSY, CDR2 SAAADI. The CDR3 DNA follows: TGCGCCAGCAGTGCAGGCGGGATGCGGTTCGACGAGCAGTACTTC. It specifies CASSAGGMRFDEQYF.